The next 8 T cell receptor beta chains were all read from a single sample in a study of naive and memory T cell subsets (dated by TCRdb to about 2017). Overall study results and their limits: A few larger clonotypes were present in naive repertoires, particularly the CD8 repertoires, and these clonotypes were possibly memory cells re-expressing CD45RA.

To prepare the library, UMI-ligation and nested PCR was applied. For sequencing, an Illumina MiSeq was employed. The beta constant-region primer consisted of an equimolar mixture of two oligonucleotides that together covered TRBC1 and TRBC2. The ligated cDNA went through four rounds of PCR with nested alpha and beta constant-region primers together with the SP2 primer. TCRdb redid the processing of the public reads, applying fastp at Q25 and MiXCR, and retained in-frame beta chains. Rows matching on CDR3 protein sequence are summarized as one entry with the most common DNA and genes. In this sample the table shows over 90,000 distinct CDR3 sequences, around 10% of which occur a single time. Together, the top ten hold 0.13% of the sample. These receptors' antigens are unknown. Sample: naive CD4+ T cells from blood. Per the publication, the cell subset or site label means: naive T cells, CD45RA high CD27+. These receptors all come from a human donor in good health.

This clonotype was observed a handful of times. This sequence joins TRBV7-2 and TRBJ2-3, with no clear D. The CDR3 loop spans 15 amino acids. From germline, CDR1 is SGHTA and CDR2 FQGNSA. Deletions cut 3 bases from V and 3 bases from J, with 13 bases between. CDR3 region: CASSFPPPRTDTQYF. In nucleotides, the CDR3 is TGTGCCAGCAGCTTTCCCCCCCCGCGGACAGATACGCAGTATTTT.

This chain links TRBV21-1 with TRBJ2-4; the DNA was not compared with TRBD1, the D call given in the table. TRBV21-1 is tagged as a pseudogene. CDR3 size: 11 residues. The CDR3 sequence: CADGIRDIQYF. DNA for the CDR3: TGTGCCGACGGTATCCGGGACATTCAGTACTTC.

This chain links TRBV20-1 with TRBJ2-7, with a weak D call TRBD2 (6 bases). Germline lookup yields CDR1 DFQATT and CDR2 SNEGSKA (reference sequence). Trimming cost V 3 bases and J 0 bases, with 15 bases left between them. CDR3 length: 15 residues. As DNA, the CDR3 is TGCAGTGCTAGGGCTTGGGACTTCTCCTCCTACGAGCAGTACTTC. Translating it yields CSARAWDFSSYEQYF.

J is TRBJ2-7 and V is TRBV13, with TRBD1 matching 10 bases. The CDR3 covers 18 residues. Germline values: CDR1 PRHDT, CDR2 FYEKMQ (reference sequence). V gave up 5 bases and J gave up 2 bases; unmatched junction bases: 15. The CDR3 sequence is CASSLTRIRTGGTYEQYF. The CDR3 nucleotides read TGTGCCAGCAGCCTGACAAGAATAAGGACAGGGGGGACCTACGAGCAGTACTTC.

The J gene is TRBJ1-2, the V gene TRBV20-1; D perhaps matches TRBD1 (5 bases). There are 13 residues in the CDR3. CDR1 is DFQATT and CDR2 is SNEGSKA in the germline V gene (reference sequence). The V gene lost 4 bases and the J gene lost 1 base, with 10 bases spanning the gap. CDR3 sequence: CSAMGRSNYGYTF. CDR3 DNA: TGCAGTGCTATGGGGCGAAGTAACTATGGCTACACCTTC.

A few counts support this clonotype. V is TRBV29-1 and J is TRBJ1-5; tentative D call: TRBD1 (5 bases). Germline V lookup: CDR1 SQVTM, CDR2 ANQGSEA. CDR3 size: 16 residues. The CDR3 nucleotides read TGCAGAGCGCCCACTCGGACGGCAGGGAGCAATCAGCCCCAGCATTTT. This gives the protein CRAPTRTAGSNQPQHF.

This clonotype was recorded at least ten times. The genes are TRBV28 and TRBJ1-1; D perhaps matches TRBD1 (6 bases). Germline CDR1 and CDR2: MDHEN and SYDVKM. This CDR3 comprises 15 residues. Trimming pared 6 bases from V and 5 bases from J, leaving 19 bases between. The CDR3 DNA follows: TGTGCCAGCAGATTCGGGGGCGCGGACCTGACTGAAGCTTTCTTT. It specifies CASRFGGADLTEAFF.

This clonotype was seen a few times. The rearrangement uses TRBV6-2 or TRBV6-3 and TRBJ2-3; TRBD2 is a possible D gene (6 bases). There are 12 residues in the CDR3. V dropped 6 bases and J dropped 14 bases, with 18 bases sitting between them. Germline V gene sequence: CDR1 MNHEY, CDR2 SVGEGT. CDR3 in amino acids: CASSPGPGRLYF. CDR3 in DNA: TGTGCCAGCAGCCCGGGACCGGGGAGGTTGTATTTT.